The clone carrying this TCR beta chain was picked up one time. Its cognate antigen is unknown. This entry comes from a study of T cell responses to AZD1222 COVID-19 vaccine. Data came from immunoSEQ multiplex PCR; TCRdb stores just in-frame clones and leaves some out. The sample carries 120,000 to 150,000 clones, roughly 87% recorded once. Overall study results and limits: Once two AZD1222 doses were given, Spike-specific TCR breadth and depth went up.

Germline CDR1 is LNHDA and CDR2 is SQIVND (reference sequence). The CDR3 consists of 13 residues. V lost 4 bases to trimming and J lost 3 bases; unmatched junction nucleotides: 2. This TCR came from an adult who received the AZD1222 COVID-19 vaccine. This material consisted of peripheral blood, taken 28 days after the second AZD1222 dose. The rearrangement uses TRBV19 and TRBJ2-7; 8 bases match TRBD1. The chain's CDR3 is CASSRTGFYEQYF. In nucleotides, the CDR3 is TGTGCCAGTAGTAGGACAGGGTTCTACGAGCAGTACTTC.